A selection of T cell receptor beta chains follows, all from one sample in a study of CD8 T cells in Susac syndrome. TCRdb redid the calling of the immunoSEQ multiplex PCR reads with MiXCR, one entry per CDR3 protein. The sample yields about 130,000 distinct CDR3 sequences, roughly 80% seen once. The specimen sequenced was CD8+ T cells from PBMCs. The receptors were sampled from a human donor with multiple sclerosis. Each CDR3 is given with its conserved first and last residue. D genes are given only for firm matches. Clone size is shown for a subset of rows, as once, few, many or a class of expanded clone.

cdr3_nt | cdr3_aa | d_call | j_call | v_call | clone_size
TGTGCCAGCAGTTACGGGGTTTGGACTGAAGCTTTCTTT | CASSYGVWTEAFF | - | TRBJ1-1 | TRBV6-6 | -
TGTGCCAGCACGGGACAGAACACTGAAGCTTTCTTT | CASTGQNTEAFF | - | TRBJ1-1 | TRBV7-9 | few
TGTGCCAGCATGTCAGAGGAATGTGCTTTCTTT | CASMSEECAFF | - | TRBJ1-1 | TRBV6-1 | -
TGTGCCAGCAGTAAGACCGGGACAGCTAATTCACCCCTCCACTTT | CASSKTGTANSPLHF | TRBD1 | TRBJ1-6 | TRBV6-1 | -
TGTGCCAGCAGCTCCCTAGACAGGTACACCGGGGAGCTGTTTTTT | CASSSLDRYTGELFF | - | TRBJ2-2 | TRBV7-9 | -
TGTGCCAGCAGCGCCTTCCTGGGATACGAGCAGTTCTTC | CASSAFLGYEQFF | - | TRBJ2-1 | TRBV7-9 | few
TGCGCCAGCAGCCAAGATCTTTTTCCAGCGGGAGGTTATCTTTCCTACAATGAGCAGTTCTTC | CASSQDLFPAGGYLSYNEQFF | TRBD2 | TRBJ2-1 | TRBV4-3 | -
TGTGCCAGCAGCTTGATGGACGATTACACTGAAGCTTTCTTT | CASSLMDDYTEAFF | - | TRBJ1-1 | TRBV7-9 | -
TGTGCCAGCAGGTACCGGGACAGGGGACTGAACACTGAAGCTTTCTTT | CASRYRDRGLNTEAFF | TRBD1 | TRBJ1-1 | TRBV2 | once
TGTGCCAGTAGACTAAATACCAGGGGGCGGGACACTGAAGCTTTCTTT | CASRLNTRGRDTEAFF | TRBD1 | TRBJ1-1 | TRBV19 | -
TGTGCCAGCAGCGAGGGGGGTTCCTCTGGAAACACCATATATTTT | CASSEGGSSGNTIYF | - | TRBJ1-3 | TRBV9 | once
TGTGCCAGCAGCTTAGCGACAGGGGGATGGCACACCATATATTTT | CASSLATGGWHTIYF | TRBD1 | TRBJ1-3 | TRBV13 | once
TGCACCAGCAGCCTTGGGTCGGGGGACCAAGCGACCCAGTACTTC | CTSSLGSGDQATQYF | - | TRBJ2-5 | TRBV4-1 | -
TGTGCCAGCAGTTATGGGATTCGGGGTCCTATTGATGAGCAGTTCTTC | CASSYGIRGPIDEQFF | - | TRBJ2-1 | TRBV6-6 | -
TGTGCCACCAGTGAAACAGGGGGGGAACAGCCCCAGCATTTT | CATSETGGEQPQHF | TRBD1 | TRBJ1-5 | TRBV24-1 | -
TGCAGCGTCCTAGCGGGAGGGCCCACAGATACGCAGTATTTT | CSVLAGGPTDTQYF | TRBD2 | TRBJ2-3 | TRBV29-1 | -
TGTGCCACCCTTGGGGGCCGCTTTGAGCAGTTCTTC | CATLGGRFEQFF | - | TRBJ2-1 | TRBV18 | -
TGCAGTGCTAGAGATATAGCGGGCAATGAGCAGTTCTTC | CSARDIAGNEQFF | TRBD2 | TRBJ2-1 | TRBV20-1 | -
TGCGCCAGCAGCCAAGTCCGCGGGATCCTACGGGGCTACACCTTC | CASSQVRGILRGYTF | - | TRBJ1-2 | TRBV4-3 | -
TGTGCCAGCAGCTTCACATTAGGGACTAATGAAAAACTGTTTTTT | CASSFTLGTNEKLFF | - | TRBJ1-4 | TRBV7-9 | -
TGTGCCAGCAGCGATTTAGCGCTGGGAGAGCTGTTTTTT | CASSDLALGELFF | - | TRBJ2-2 | TRBV7-9 | -
TGTGCCAGCAGTGAAGCGTTGACTAGCGGGAGCGGAACCGGGGAGCTGTTTTTT | CASSEALTSGSGTGELFF | TRBD2 | TRBJ2-2 | TRBV6-1 | -
TGCGCCAGCAGCCCTGGGACAGGGAATTCACCCCTCCACTTT | CASSPGTGNSPLHF | TRBD1 | TRBJ1-6 | TRBV5-1 | -
TGTGCCTGGAGTCACGATCTAGCGGGAGTGTTCTTC | CAWSHDLAGVFF | TRBD2 | TRBJ2-1 | TRBV30 | -
TGTGCCAGCAGCCCAACAGGGATGACTAATGAAAAACTGTTTTTT | CASSPTGMTNEKLFF | - | TRBJ1-4 | TRBV7-9 | -
TGTGCCAGCGAAAGGGGTATGGTGGACGAGCAGTACTTC | CASERGMVDEQYF | - | TRBJ2-7 | TRBV25-1 | -
TGTGCCAGCAGCCTGTACACGGCAGAGCAGTTCTTC | CASSLYTAEQFF | - | TRBJ2-1 | TRBV5-4 | -
TGTGCCAGCAGTCCTCAGGGGGTCGGTAATCAGCCCCAGCATTTT | CASSPQGVGNQPQHF | TRBD1 | TRBJ1-5 | TRBV7-9 | -
TGTGCCAGCAGCGTAGCGGACAGGGTAGGTGGCTACACCTTC | CASSVADRVGGYTF | TRBD1 | TRBJ1-2 | TRBV9 | -
TGTGCCAGCAGCTTAGGGGGAATCGGTCCTGGCTACACCTTC | CASSLGGIGPGYTF | - | TRBJ1-2 | TRBV7-8 | -
TGTGCCAGCGGACGGGCGATCCCCTCAAATTCACCCCTCCACTTT | CASGRAIPSNSPLHF | - | TRBJ1-6 | TRBV2 | -
TGTGCCTGGAGTGTAGGCGGTTACACCGGGGAGCTGTTTTTT | CAWSVGGYTGELFF | - | TRBJ2-2 | TRBV30 | -
TGTGCCAGCAGGGTGGGGGGAATTAACTATGGCTACACCTTC | CASRVGGINYGYTF | - | TRBJ1-2 | TRBV27 | -
TGTGCCAGCAGTGAATACCCCGGTGGAGGGACAGCTGGAAACACCATATATTTT | CASSEYPGGGTAGNTIYF | TRBD1 | TRBJ1-3 | TRBV6-1 | -
TGTGCCAGTAGTATAGTTCCGGGCGGGAACACTGAAGCTTTCTTT | CASSIVPGGNTEAFF | - | TRBJ1-1 | TRBV19 | -
TGTGCCAGCATTCTTGACAGGGAAGGGGAAAAACTGTTTTTT | CASILDREGEKLFF | TRBD1 | TRBJ1-4 | TRBV28 | -